These T cell receptor beta chains were read from a single sample in a study of ipilimumab plus nivolumab after autologous stem cell transplantation. Some clones are missing from TCRdb's copy, which holds only in-frame ones; the method was immunoSEQ multiplex PCR. The repertoire includes about 18,000 clones, about 80% of them detected once, and 10% sits in the top ten. This material consisted of PBMCs, taken in a trial of ipilimumab plus nivolumab as post-transplant consolidation. These receptors all stem from a male donor with diffuse large B-cell lymphoma. Both conserved end residues are part of each CDR3. The D gene is left open where the match is weak. Clone size is stated in some rows and not others, as once, few, many or a class when expanded.

-	-	TRBV6-1	TRBJ1-6	TGTGCCAGCAGAGGACAGCTTAATTCACCCCTCCACTTT	CASRGQLNSPLHF
-	once	TRBV4-3	TRBJ2-7	TGCGCCAGCAGCCAAGATCCCTTTCAATACGAGCAGTACTTC	CASSQDPFQYEQYF
-	once	TRBV27	TRBJ2-1	TGTGCCAGCAATTTGCCCCCTAAACAGGGAACCCGCCGCAATGAGCAGTTCTTC	CASNLPPKQGTRRNEQFF
-	few	TRBV7-9	TRBJ2-1	TGTGCCAGCAGCTTAGCTCTTCTTGAGCAGTTCTTC	CASSLALLEQFF
TRBD1	-	TRBV6-5	TRBJ1-2	TGTGCCAGCAAGATGACAGGGGTCGGCTACACCTTC	CASKMTGVGYTF
TRBD1	-	TRBV6-6	TRBJ2-6	TGTGCCAGCGTTCGCGGACAGGGGTCCGGGGCCAACGTCCTGACTTTC	CASVRGQGSGANVLTF
-	-	TRBV7-9	TRBJ1-1	TGTGCCAGCAGCCCTATTATGGGGGGGGGAGACACTGAAGCTTTCTTT	CASSPIMGGGDTEAFF
-	-	TRBV2	TRBJ2-5	TGTGCCAGCAGCCTGTCGGAAGAGACCCAGTACTTC	CASSLSEETQYF
TRBD1	-	TRBV15	TRBJ1-1	TGTGCCACCAGCACCCATACAGGGGGGGGCACTGAAGCTTTCTTT	CATSTHTGGGTEAFF
TRBD1	-	TRBV6-5	TRBJ1-4	TGTGCCAGCAGACCCACAGGGGGGAGAGAAAAACTGTTTTTT	CASRPTGGREKLFF
-	-	TRBV18	TRBJ1-2	TGTGCCAGCTCCCAAGTAGGGGATCCTAACTATGGCTACACCTTC	CASSQVGDPNYGYTF
-	-	TRBV5-4	TRBJ1-1	TGTGCCAGCAGCTCTCTGAGAAGGAACGTTGAAGCTTTCTTT	CASSSLRRNVEAFF
-	-	TRBV19	TRBJ2-7	TGTGCCAGTAGTATAACGGTGGACCGAGGCAGCTACGAGCAGTACTTC	CASSITVDRGSYEQYF
-	-	TRBV11-2	TRBJ2-2	TGTGCCAGCAGCTTAGTCGTGTGGGGGGCGCCGAGCACCGGGGAGCTGTTTTTT	CASSLVVWGAPSTGELFF